These T cell receptor beta chains were read from a single sample in a study of blood T cell repertoires in COVID-19. Measured with immunoSEQ multiplex PCR; TCRdb has only the in-frame clones, and not every one. The data show about 80,000 clones, under 80% seen once. Sequencing was performed on peripheral blood. The receptors stem from a man aged 55 to 69 with COVID-19, enrolled during active disease. The CDR3 runs from the conserved cysteine through the conserved F or W. D genes are given only for firm matches. Not every row has a clone size; where given, it reads once, few, many or a size class.

d_call	v_call	clone_size	j_call	cdr3_length	cdr3_nt	cdr3_aa
-	TRBV10-3	-	TRBJ2-4	14	TGTGCCATCAGTGACGGACAGTGGGAAAACATTCAGTACTTC	CAISDGQWENIQYF
-	TRBV6-5	-	TRBJ1-1	15	TGTGCCAGCAGGGGGAGACCTTACCTTAACTATGAAGCTTTCTTT	CASRGRPYLNYEAFF
TRBD1	TRBV12-3/TRBV12-4	-	TRBJ2-7	13	TGTGCCAGCAGGGACAGGTTTTCCTACGAGCAGTACTTC	CASRDRFSYEQYF
TRBD2	TRBV7-6	-	TRBJ2-1	15	TGTGCCAGCAGCTTAGCTAGCGGGGGGCACAATGAGCAGTTCTTC	CASSLASGGHNEQFF
-	TRBV6-1	-	TRBJ1-5	16	TGTGCCAGCAGTGAAGCGTCCTGGGGGGGGAATCAGCCCCAGCATTTT	CASSEASWGGNQPQHF
TRBD2	TRBV5-6	few	TRBJ2-2	17	TGTGCCAGCAGCTTGGGTGGACTAGTAGCGAACACCGGGGAGCTGTTTTTT	CASSLGGLVANTGELFF
-	TRBV19	-	TRBJ2-7	14	TGTGCCAGTAGTATAGACCCGACAGGCTACGAGCAGTACTTC	CASSIDPTGYEQYF
TRBD1	TRBV4-3	-	TRBJ1-5	17	TGCGCCAGCAGCCAAACACTGGACAGGGCAGGCAATCAGCCCCAGCATTTT	CASSQTLDRAGNQPQHF
TRBD2	TRBV5-5	few	TRBJ2-1	18	TGTGCCAGCAGCTTCAGCGCTAGCGGGGGGGTATTCTACAATGAGCAGTTCTTC	CASSFSASGGVFYNEQFF
TRBD1	TRBV13	-	TRBJ2-1	14	TGTGCCAGCAGCTCCTACAGGGGGGTCGATGAGCAGTTCTTC	CASSSYRGVDEQFF
-	TRBV7-2	-	TRBJ1-1	15	TGTGCCAGCAGCTCAACGAACGACAGATACACTGAAGCTTTCTTT	CASSSTNDRYTEAFF
-	TRBV29-1	-	TRBJ1-3	14	TGCAGCGTTCTAGAAGGCACCTCTGGAAACACCATATATTTT	CSVLEGTSGNTIYF
TRBD1	TRBV7-9	-	TRBJ1-5	16	TGTGCCAGCAGCTTGGGGACAGGGTACGACAATCAGCCCCAGCATTTT	CASSLGTGYDNQPQHF
-	TRBV11-2	-	TRBJ2-2	15	TGTGCCAGCAGCTTAGGAACCCGGGACACCGGGGAGCTGTTTTTT	CASSLGTRDTGELFF
-	TRBV29-1	-	TRBJ2-1	15	TGCAGCGTTGAGAGAAGACACCTCTCCTACAATGAGCAGTTCTTC	CSVERRHLSYNEQFF
TRBD2	TRBV30	-	TRBJ2-1	15	TGTGCCGGTTCCGGGACTAGCGGCACATACAATGAGCAGTTCTTC	CAGSGTSGTYNEQFF
TRBD2	TRBV15	-	TRBJ2-7	16	TGTGCCACCAGTGCCGGGACTAGCGGGAGGGCCCACGAGCAGTACTTC	CATSAGTSGRAHEQYF
-	TRBV5-1	-	TRBJ1-1	16	TGCGCCAGCAGCCCCAGCGGGAAGGGCGGGAACACTGAAGCTTTCTTT	CASSPSGKGGNTEAFF
TRBD1	TRBV4-1	-	TRBJ1-2	17	TGCGCCAGCAGCTCACCGGGACAGGGTAACTTGGCACGGGGCTACACCTTC	CASSSPGQGNLARGYTF
TRBD2	TRBV7-3	-	TRBJ2-2	19	TGTGCCAGCAGCGCCCAACCTTCGGGACTAGCGGGGAACACCGGGGAGCTGTTTTTT	CASSAQPSGLAGNTGELFF